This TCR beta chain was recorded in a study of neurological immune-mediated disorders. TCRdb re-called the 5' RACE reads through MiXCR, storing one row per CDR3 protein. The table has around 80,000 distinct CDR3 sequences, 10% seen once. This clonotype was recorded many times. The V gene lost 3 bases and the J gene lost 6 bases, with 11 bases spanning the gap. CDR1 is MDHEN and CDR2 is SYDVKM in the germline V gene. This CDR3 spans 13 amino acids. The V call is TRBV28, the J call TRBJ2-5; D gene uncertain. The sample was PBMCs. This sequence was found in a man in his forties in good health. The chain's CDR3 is CASSFLSVQTQYF. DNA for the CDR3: TGTGCCAGCAGTTTTCTAAGTGTACAGACCCAGTACTTC.